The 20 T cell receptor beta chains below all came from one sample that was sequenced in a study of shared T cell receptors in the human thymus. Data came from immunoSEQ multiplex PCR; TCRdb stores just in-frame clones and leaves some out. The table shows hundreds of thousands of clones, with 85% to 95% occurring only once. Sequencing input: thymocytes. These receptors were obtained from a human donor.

CDR3 sequence: CASSPYNEQFF. The CDR3 region has the DNA TGTGCCAGCAGCCCCTACAATGAGCAGTTCTTC. This rearrangement joins TRBV7-9 to TRBJ2-1; D remains ambiguous. CDR3 size: 11 residues. Germline-derived CDR1 and CDR2 are SEHNR and FQNEAQ (reference sequence). Trimming removed 5 bases at V and 2 bases at J, with 1 base between. Complete variable domain (other parts from reference TRBV7-9 and TRBJ2-1): DTGVSQNPRHKITKRGQNVTFRCDPISEHNRLYWYRQTLGQGPEFLTYFQNEAQLEKSRLLSDRFSAERPKGSFSTLEIQRTEQGDSAMYLCASSPYNEQFFGPGTRLTVL.

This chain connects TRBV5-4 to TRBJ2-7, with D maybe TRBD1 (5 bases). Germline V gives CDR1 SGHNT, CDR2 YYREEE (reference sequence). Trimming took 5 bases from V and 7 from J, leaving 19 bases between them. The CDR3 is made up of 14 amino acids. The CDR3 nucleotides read TGTGCCAGCAGTGGGGCCCCATCCCTCCGGGAGCAGTACTTC. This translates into CASSGAPSLREQYF.

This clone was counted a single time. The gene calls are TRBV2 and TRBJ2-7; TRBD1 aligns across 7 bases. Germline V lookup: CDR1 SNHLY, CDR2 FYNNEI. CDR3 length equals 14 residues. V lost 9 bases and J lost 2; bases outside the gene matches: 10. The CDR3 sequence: CARSRDRLTYEQYF. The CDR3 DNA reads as TGTGCCAGAAGTAGGGACAGATTGACCTACGAGCAGTACTTC.

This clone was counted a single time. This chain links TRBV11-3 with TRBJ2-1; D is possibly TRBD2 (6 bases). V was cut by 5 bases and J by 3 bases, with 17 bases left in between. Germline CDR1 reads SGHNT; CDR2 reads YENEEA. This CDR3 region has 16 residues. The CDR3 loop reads CASSPSERRDYNEQFF. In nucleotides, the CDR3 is TGTGCCAGCAGCCCGTCAGAGCGGAGGGACTACAATGAGCAGTTCTTC.

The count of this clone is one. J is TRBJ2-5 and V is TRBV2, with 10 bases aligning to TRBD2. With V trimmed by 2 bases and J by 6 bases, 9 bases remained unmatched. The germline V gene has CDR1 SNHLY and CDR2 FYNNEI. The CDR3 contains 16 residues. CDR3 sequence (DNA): TGTGCCAGCAGTGAACTCCAGCGGGAGGGCCCCAAGACCCAGTACTTC. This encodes CASSELQREGPKTQYF.

CDR3 nucleotide sequence: TGTGCCAGCAGCTTGGATTCCCCGGACAGGGAGGTGTCCTGTGCGCAGTACTTC. Translation gives CASSLDSPDREVSCAQYF. V is TRBV5-6 and J is TRBJ2-7, with 8 bases that match TRBD1. The V gene's germline CDR1 is SGHDT and CDR2 YYEEEE. V dropped 0 bases and J dropped 9; count of bases not matched to a gene: 20. The CDR3 sequence is 18 residues long.

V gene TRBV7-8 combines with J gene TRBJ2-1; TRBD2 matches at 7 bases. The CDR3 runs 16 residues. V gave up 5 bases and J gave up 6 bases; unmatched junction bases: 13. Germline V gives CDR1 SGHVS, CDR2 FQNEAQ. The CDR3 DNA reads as TGTGCCAGCAGCCTAGGGGAGGGTTTGCGATCCAATGAGCAGTTCTTC. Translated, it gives CASSLGEGLRSNEQFF. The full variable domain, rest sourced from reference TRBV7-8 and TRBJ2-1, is GAGVSQSPRYKVAKRGQDVALRCDPISGHVSLFWYQQALGQGPEFLTYFQNEAQLDKSGLPSDRFFAERPEGSVSTLKIQRTQQEDSAVYLCASSLGEGLRSNEQFFGPGTRLTVL.

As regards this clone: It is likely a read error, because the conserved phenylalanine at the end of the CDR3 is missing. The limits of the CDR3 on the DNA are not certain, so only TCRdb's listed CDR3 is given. This chain's CDR3 is CASSLEGTI. The rearrangement links TRBV5-8 to TRBJ1-5. Per the germline V gene, CDR1 is SGHTS and CDR2 is YDEGEE. From its first to its last residue, the CDR3 has 9 amino acids.

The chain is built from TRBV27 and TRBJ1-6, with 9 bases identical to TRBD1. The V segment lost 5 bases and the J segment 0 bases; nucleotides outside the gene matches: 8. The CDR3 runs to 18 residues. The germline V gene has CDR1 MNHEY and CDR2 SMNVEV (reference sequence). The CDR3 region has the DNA TGTGCCAGCAGTCTAGGACAGGGGCACCACTCCTATAATTCACCCCTCCACTTT. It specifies CASSLGQGHHSYNSPLHF.

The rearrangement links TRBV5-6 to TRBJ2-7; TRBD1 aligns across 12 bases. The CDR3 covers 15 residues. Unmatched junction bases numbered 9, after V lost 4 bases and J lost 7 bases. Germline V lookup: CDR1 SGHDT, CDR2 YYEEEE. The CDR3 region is CASSRRRDRGREQYF. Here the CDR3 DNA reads TGTGCCAGCAGCCGCCGCCGGGACAGGGGGCGGGAGCAGTACTTC.

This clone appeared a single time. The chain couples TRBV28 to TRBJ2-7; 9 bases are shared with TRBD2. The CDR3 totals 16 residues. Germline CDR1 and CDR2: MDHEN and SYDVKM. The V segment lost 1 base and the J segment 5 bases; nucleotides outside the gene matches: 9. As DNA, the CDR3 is TGTGCCAGCAGTTTATTGGCGGGAGGGCCGTTGGACGAGCAGTACTTC. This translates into CASSLLAGGPLDEQYF.

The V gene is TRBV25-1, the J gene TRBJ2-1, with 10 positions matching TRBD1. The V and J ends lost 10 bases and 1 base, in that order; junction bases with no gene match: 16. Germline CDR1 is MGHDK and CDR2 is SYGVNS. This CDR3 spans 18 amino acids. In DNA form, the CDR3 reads TGTGCCACCGAGACAGGGGGCTTTGAGGAGTATTCCTACAATGAGCAGTTCTTC. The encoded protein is CATETGGFEEYSYNEQFF.

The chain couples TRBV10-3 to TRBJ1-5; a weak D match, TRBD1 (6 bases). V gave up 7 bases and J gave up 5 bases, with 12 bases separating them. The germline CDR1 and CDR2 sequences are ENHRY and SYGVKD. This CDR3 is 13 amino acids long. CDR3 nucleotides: TGTGCCATCAAGGGGGGGCTTGATCAGCCCCAGCATTTT. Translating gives CAIKGGLDQPQHF.

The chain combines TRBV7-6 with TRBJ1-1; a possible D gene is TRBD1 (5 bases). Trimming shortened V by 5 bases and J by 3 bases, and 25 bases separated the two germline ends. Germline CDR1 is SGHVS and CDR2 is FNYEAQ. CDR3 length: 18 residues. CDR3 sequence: CASSGRWRGENRDTEAFF. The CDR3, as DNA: TGTGCCAGCAGCGGAAGATGGAGGGGCGAAAATCGTGACACTGAAGCTTTCTTT.

This CDR3 reads CASSSRGLRSYNEQFF. The CDR3 DNA follows: TGTGCCAGCAGCTCCCGGGGACTAAGATCCTACAATGAGCAGTTCTTC. The gene calls are TRBV7-2 and TRBJ2-1; 7 bases are a match to TRBD2. The V segment lost 4 bases and the J segment 1 base; nucleotides outside the gene matches: 7. The CDR3 totals 16 residues. Germline V lookup: CDR1 SGHTA, CDR2 FQGNSA.

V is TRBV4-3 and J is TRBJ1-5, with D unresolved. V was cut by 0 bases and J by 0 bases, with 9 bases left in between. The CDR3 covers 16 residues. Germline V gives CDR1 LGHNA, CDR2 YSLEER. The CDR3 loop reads CASSQDATHSNQPQHF. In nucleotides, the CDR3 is TGCGCCAGCAGCCAAGATGCGACACATAGCAATCAGCCCCAGCATTTT.

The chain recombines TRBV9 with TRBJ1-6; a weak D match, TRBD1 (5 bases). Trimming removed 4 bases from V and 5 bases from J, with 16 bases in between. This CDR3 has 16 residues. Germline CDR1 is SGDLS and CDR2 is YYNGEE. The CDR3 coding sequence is TGTGCCAGCAGCAAAGACAGTTTTTCCCATAATTCACCCCTCCACTTT. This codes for CASSKDSFSHNSPLHF.

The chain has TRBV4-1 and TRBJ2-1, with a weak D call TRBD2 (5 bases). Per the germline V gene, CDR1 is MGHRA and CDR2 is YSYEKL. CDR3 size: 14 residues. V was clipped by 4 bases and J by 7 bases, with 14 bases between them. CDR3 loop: CASSPPGSGNEQFF. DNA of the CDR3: TGCGCCAGCAGCCCTCCCGGGTCGGGAAATGAGCAGTTCTTC.

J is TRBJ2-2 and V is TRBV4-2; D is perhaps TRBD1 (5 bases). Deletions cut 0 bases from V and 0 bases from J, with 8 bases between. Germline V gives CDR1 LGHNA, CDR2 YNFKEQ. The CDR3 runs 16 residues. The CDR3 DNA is TGTGCCAGCAGCCAAGATCGACAGCCGAACACCGGGGAGCTGTTTTTT. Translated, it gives CASSQDRQPNTGELFF.

As DNA, the CDR3 is TGCGCCCGGAACGGTACGCCTCCAGATACGCAGTATTTT. It encodes CARNGTPPDTQYF. The chain joins TRBV10-2 to TRBJ2-3, with D hard to call. The CDR3 is made up of 13 amino acids. Germline V gene sequence: CDR1 WSHSY, CDR2 SAAADI. V lost 11 bases to trimming and J lost 4 bases, with 16 bases between them.